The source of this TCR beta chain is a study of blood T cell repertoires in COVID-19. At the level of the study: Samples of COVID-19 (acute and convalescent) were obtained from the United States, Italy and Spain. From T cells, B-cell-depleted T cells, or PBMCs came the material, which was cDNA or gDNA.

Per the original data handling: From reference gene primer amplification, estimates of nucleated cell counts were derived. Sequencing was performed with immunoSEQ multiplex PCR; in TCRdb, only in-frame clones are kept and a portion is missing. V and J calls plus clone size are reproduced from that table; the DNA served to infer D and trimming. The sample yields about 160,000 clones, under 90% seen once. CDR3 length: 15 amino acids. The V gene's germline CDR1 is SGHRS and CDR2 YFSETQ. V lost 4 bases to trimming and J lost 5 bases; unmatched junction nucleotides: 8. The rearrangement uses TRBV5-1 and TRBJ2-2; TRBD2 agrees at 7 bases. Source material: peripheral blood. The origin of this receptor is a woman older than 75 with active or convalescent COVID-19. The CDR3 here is CASSPGGSETGELFF. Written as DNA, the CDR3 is TGCGCCAGCAGCCCCGGCGGGAGTGAAACCGGGGAGCTGTTTTTT.